This T cell receptor (beta chain) originates from a study of shared clonotypes between healthy human individuals. The CDR3 is 16 residues long. V dropped 0 bases and J dropped 5; count of bases not matched to a gene: 7. The germline V gene encodes CDR1 LGHNA and CDR2 YNFKEQ. Produced via immunoSEQ multiplex PCR; TCRdb's table is partial and in-frame only. Of about 710,000 clones listed, 72% are singletons. The receptor was derived from a woman in her thirties in good health. Sequenced sample: memory CD4+ T cells sorted from blood. Subset specified: CD45RA-negative fraction. The genes are TRBV4-2 and TRBJ2-5, with TRBD1 identical over 9 bases. The CDR3 region has the DNA TGTGCCAGCAGCCAAGACGTTGGGACAGGGTGGGAGACCCAGTACTTC. Its protein is CASSQDVGTGWETQYF.